This T cell receptor (beta chain) was recovered during a study of T cells in Graves' hyperthyroidism and ophthalmopathy. The CDR3 extends over 13 amino acids. CDR1 and CDR2 from the germline V gene are MDHEN and SYDVKM. The V gene lost 4 bases and the J gene lost 6 bases, with 9 bases spanning the gap. Lactation, pregnancy, other autoimmune disease or uncontrolled infection excluded patients. For the diagnoses, clinical symptoms, serum thyroxine and TRAb, thyroid ultrasound and orbital computed tomography were used. General observations from the study: Prediction of ophthalmopathy progression came a median 6.5 months pre-onset. Blood held most thyroid clonotypes expanded above 0.001 frequency.

Amplification targeted TCR beta CDR3 regions from RNA transcripts. TCR CDR3 regions were first amplified by RT-PCR with HTBI primers. TCRdb used MiXCR to reprocess the multiplex PCR reads, holding one entry per CDR3 protein. The repertoire holds around 300,000 distinct CDR3 sequences, with 25% as singletons. This clonotype was seen repeatedly, ten times or more. Its antigen is not identified. This TCR was sampled from a man between 40 and 49 years old with Graves' hyperthyroidism that later progressed to Graves' ophthalmopathy. Sequenced input: blood. The J gene is TRBJ2-2, the V gene TRBV28, with D maybe TRBD1 (6 bases). CDR3 in DNA: TGTGCCAGCAGTTACAGGGATCCCGGGGAGCTGTTTTTT. This codes for CASSYRDPGELFF.